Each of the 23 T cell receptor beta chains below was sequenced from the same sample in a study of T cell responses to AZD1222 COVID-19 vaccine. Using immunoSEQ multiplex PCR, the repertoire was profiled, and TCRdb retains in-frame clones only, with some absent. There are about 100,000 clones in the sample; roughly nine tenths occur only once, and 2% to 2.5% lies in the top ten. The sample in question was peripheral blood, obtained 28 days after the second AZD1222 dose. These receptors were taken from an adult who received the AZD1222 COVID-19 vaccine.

The CDR3 DNA sequence: TGTGCCAGCAGCTTATCGCAGGGCCTCCCCGGAAAACTGTTTTTT. The encoded protein is CASSLSQGLPGKLFF. The rearrangement joins TRBV7-9 to TRBJ1-4; D might be TRBD1 (5 bases). CDR1 and CDR2 (germline): SEHNR, FQNEAQ (reference sequence). CDR3 length: 15 amino acids. Trimming cost V 2 bases and J 10 bases, with 17 bases left between them.

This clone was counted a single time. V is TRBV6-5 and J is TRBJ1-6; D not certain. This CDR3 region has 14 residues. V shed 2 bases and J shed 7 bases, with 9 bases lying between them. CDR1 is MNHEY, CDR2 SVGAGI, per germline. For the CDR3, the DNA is TGTGCCAGCAGTTACCGGGCTGGGAATTCACCCCTCCACTTT. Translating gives CASSYRAGNSPLHF.

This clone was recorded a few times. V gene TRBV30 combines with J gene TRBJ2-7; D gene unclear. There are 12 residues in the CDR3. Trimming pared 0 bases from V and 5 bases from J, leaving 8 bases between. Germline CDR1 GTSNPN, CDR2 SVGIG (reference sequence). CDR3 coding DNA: TGTGCCTGGAGTGTAAACGGTGACGAGCAGTACTTC. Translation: CAWSVNGDEQYF. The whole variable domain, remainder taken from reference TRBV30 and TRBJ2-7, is SQTIHQWPATLVQPVGSPLSLECTVEGTSNPNLYWYRQAAGRGLQLLFYSVGIGQISSEVPQNLSASRPQDRQFILSSKKLLLSDSGFYLCAWSVNGDEQYFGPGTRLTVT.

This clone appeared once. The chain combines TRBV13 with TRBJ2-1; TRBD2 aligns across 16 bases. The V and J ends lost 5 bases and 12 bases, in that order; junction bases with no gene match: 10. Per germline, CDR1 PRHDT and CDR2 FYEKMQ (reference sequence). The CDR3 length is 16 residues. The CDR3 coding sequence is TGTGCCAGCAGCCTCGGGACTAGCGGGAGGGCCTTAGGGCAGTTCTTC. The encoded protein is CASSLGTSGRALGQFF.

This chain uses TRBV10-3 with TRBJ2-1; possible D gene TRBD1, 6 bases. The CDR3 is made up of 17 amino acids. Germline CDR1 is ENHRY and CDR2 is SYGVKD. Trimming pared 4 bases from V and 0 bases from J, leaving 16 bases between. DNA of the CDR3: TGTGCCATCAGTGGGACAGATTTTAAGAGCTCCTACAATGAGCAGTTCTTC. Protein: CAISGTDFKSSYNEQFF.

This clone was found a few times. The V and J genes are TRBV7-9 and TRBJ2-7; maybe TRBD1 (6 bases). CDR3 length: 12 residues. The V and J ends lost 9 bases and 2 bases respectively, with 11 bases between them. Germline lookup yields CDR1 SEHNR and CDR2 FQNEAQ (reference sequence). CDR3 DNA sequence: TGTGCCAGTGCGACAGGCACCTACGAGCAGTACTTC. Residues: CASATGTYEQYF.

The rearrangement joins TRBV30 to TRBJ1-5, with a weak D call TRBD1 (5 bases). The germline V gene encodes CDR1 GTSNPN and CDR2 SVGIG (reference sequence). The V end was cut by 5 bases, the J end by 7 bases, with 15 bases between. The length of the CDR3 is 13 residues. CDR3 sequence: CAWSRGRGQPQHF. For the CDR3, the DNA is TGTGCCTGGTCCCGGGGACGGGGACAGCCCCAGCATTTT.

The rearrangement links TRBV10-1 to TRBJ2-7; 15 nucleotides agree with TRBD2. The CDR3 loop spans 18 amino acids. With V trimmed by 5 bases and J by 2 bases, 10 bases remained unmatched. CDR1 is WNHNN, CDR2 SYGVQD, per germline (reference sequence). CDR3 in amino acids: CASSSGTSGRSRAYEQYF. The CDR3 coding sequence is TGCGCCAGCAGTTCCGGGACTAGCGGGAGGTCGAGGGCCTACGAGCAGTACTTC.

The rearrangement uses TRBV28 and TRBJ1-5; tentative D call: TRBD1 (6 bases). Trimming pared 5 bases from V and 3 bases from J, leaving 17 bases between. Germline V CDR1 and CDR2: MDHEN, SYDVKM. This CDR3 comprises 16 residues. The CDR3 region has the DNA TGTGCCAGCAGTCCACAGGGAGGGGAGATCAATCAGCCCCAGCATTTT. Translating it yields CASSPQGGEINQPQHF.

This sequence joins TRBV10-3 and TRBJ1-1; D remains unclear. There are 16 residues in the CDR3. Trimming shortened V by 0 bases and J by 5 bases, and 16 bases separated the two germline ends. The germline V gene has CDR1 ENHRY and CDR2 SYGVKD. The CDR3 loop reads CAISESLQPSITEAFF. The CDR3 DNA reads TGTGCCATCAGTGAGTCGCTTCAACCAAGTATAACTGAAGCTTTCTTT.

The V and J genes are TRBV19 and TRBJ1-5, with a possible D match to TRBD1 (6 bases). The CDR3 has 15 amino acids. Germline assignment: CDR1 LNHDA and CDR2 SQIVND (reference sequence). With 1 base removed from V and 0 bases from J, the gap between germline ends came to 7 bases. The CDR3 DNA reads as TGTGCCAGTAGTATAGCCAGGGGTAGCAATCAGCCCCAGCATTTT. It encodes CASSIARGSNQPQHF.

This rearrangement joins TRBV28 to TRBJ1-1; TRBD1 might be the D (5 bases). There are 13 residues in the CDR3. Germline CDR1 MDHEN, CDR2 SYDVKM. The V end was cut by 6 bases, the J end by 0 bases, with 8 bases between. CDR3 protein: CASRDTLNTEAFF. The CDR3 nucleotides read TGTGCCAGCAGGGACACTCTGAACACTGAAGCTTTCTTT.

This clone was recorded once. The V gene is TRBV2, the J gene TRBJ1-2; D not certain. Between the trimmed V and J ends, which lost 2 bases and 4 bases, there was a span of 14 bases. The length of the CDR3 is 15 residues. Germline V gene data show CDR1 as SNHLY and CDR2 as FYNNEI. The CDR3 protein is CASSEQPRQVYGYTF. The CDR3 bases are TGTGCCAGCAGTGAACAGCCCAGACAAGTCTATGGCTACACCTTC. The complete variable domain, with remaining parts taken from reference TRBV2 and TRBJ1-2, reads EPEVTQTPSHQVTQMGQEVILRCVPISNHLYFYWYRQILGQKVEFLVSFYNNEISEKSEIFDDQFSVERPDGSNFTLKIRSTKLEDSAMYFCASSEQPRQVYGYTFGSGTRLTVV.

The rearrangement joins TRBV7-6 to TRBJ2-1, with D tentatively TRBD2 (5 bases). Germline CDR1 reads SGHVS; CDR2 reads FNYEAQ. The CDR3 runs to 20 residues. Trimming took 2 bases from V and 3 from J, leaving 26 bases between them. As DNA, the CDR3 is TGTGCCAGCAGCTTAACGCGAATATCCCGCGGAGGTCACTACTACAATGAGCAGTTCTTC. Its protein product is CASSLTRISRGGHYYNEQFF.

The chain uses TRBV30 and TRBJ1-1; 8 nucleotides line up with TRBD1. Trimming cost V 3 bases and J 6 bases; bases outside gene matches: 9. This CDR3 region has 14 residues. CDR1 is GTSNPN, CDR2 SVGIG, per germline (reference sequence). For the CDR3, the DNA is TGTGCCTGGAGCTGGACAGGGTCGGGCGCTGAAGCTTTCTTT. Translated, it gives CAWSWTGSGAEAFF.

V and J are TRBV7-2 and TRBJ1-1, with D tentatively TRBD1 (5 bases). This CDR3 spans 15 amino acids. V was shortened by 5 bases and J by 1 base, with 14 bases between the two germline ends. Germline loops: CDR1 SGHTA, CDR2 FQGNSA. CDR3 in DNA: TGTGCCAGCAGCCCATGGCGGGGGAGGAACACTGAAGCTTTCTTT. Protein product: CASSPWRGRNTEAFF.

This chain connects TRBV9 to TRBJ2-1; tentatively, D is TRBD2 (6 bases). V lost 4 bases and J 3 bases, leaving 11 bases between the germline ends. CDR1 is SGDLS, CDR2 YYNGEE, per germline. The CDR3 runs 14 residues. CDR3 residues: CASSPRLDYNEQFF. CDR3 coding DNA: TGTGCCAGCAGCCCGCGACTAGACTACAATGAGCAGTTCTTC. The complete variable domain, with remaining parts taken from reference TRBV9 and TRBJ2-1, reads DSGVTQTPKHLITATGQRVTLRCSPRSGDLSVYWYQQSLDQGLQFLIQYYNGEERAKGNILERFSAQQFPDLHSELNLSSLELGDSALYFCASSPRLDYNEQFFGPGTRLTVL.

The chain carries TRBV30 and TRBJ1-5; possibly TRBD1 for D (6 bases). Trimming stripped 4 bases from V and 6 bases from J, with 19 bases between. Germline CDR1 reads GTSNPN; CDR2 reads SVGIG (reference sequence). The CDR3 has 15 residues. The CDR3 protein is CAWTHGRGAGQPQHF. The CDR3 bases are TGTGCCTGGACCCACGGCCGGGGGGCCGGTCAGCCCCAGCATTTT.

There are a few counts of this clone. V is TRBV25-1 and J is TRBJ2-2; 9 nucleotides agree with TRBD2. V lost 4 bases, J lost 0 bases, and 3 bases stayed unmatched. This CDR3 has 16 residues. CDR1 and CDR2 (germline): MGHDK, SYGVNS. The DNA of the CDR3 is TGTGCCAGCAGTGTCCGCGGGAGGGCGAACACCGGGGAGCTGTTTTTT. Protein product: CASSVRGRANTGELFF.

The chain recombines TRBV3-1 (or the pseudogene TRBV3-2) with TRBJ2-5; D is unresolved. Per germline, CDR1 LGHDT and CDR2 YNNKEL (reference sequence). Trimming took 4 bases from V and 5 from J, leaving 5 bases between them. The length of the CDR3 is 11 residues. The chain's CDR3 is CASSRLETQYF. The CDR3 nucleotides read TGTGCCAGCAGCCGTCTGGAGACCCAGTACTTC.

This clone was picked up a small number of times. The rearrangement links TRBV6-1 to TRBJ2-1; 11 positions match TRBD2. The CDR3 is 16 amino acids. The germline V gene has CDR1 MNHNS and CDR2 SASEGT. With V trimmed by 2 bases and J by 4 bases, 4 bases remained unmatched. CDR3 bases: TGTGCCAGCAGTGAATTTGGGACTAGCGGTTACAATGAGCAGTTCTTC. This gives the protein CASSEFGTSGYNEQFF.

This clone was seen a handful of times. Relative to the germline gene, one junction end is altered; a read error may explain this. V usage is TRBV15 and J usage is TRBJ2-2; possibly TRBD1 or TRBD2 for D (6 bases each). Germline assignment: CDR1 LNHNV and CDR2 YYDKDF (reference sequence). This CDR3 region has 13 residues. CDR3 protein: CATSRERRGVLFF. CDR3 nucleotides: TGTGCCACCAGCAGAGAAAGGAGGGGGGTGCTGTTTTTT.

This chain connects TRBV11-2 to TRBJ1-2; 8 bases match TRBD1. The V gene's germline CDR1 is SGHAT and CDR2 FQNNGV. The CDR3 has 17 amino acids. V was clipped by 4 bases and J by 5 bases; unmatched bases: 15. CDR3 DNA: TGTGCCAGCAGCTCACCTCGGACAGGGCCAACAAGATATGGCTACACCTTC. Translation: CASSSPRTGPTRYGYTF.